This entry features one T cell receptor (beta chain) sequence. Its antigen remains unidentified. The sample is drawn from a study of beta chain features in type 1 diabetes. The whole isolated RNA underwent reverse transcription, so sequencing captured expressed TCRB transcripts. Only in-frame clones appear in the TCRdb table, and some are missing; sequencing was by immunoSEQ multiplex PCR. The sample has some 270,000 clones; around 9.9% are singletons. Per donor, one heparinised blood draw averaged roughly 110 mL. Based on CD45RO/CCR7/CD25/CD127/CD95/CD27, CD4+ regulatory, stem cell-like memory, naive and central memory cells were sorted. General study findings and limits: Patients and controls would share equally any PCR tilt toward shorter templates. In every one of the four CD4+ subsets, TCRB CDR3s were moderately but significantly shorter in Type 1 diabetes patients.

V lost 8 bases to trimming and J lost 3 bases, with 22 bases between them. In germline, CDR1 is SGHAT, CDR2 FQDESV (reference sequence). This CDR3 has 16 amino acids. The chain joins TRBV11-1 to TRBJ1-1, with D unresolved. What was sequenced was naive CD4+ T cells from blood. The TCR comes from a man younger than 45 with type 1 diabetes. The CDR3 is CASAFSTRPWDTEAFF. Written as DNA, the CDR3 is TGTGCCAGCGCCTTCTCCACGAGGCCGTGGGACACTGAAGCTTTCTTT.